This T cell receptor (beta chain) was identified in a study of T-cell memory formation after mild COVID-19. Notes on the study in general: Clones which contracted sat mainly in CM and EM if CD4+, and in EMRA if CD8+.

Employing constant-segment primers, 5'RACE generated TCR alpha and TCR beta cDNA libraries bearing sample barcodes and UMIs. MiXCR was run by TCRdb on the 5' RACE reads, yielding one entry per CDR3 protein. The sample holds under 650,000 distinct CDR3 sequences, approximately 19% seen once. Germline assignment: CDR1 MNHEY and CDR2 SVGAGI. Unmatched junction bases numbered 7, after V lost 6 bases and J lost 1 base. The CDR3 contains 16 residues. This clonotype has just a few counts. The antigen remains undetermined. This TCR derives from an adult woman who had mild COVID-19 (a few samples of this study predate the infection). Cell type and time point are not known. This sequence joins TRBV6-5 and TRBJ2-3; 10 bases fit TRBD1. Sequenced material: PBMCs or a T cell subset sorted from them (not recorded which). Here the CDR3 reads CASRQTGTGGTDTQYF. The CDR3 coding sequence is TGTGCCAGCAGGCAAACCGGGACAGGGGGCACAGATACGCAGTATTTT.